One T cell receptor (beta chain) is described in this entry. The antigen is unknown. Trimming shortened V by 3 bases and J by 9 bases, and 14 bases separated the two germline ends. There are 13 residues in the CDR3. Germline CDR1 and CDR2: SNHLY and FYNNEI. This specimen comes from a study of T cell responses to AZD1222 COVID-19 vaccine. Study findings and constraints: Compared with day 0, the breadth and depth of the Spike-specific TCR repertoire rose significantly after two doses of AZD1222. At baseline, just five to seven AZD1222 recipients tested seropositive.

Profiled with immunoSEQ multiplex PCR; TCRdb holds only in-frame clones, not every one. The table lists about 96,000 clones, 90% of them singletons, with approximately 25% in the top ten. Sequences were derived from peripheral blood, sampled on day 0 of AZD1222 vaccination. The receptor comes from an adult in good health. The chain employs TRBV2 and TRBJ2-5; D is ambiguous. The CDR3 DNA reads TGTGCCAGCAGTGAGAGGCAGCAATTGGCCCAGTACTTC. As protein: CASSERQQLAQYF.